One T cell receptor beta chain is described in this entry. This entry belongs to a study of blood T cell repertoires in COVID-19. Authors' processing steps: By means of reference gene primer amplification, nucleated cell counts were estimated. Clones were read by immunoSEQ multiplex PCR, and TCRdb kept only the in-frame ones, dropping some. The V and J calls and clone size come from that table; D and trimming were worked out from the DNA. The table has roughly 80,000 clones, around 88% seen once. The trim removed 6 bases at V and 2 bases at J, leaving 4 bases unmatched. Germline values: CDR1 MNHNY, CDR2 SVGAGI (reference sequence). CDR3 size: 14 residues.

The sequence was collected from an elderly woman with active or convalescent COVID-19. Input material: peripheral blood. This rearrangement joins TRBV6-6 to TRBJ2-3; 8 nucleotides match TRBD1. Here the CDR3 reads CASRGRGPTDTQYF. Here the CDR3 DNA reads TGTGCCAGCAGGGGCAGGGGGCCCACAGATACGCAGTATTTT.